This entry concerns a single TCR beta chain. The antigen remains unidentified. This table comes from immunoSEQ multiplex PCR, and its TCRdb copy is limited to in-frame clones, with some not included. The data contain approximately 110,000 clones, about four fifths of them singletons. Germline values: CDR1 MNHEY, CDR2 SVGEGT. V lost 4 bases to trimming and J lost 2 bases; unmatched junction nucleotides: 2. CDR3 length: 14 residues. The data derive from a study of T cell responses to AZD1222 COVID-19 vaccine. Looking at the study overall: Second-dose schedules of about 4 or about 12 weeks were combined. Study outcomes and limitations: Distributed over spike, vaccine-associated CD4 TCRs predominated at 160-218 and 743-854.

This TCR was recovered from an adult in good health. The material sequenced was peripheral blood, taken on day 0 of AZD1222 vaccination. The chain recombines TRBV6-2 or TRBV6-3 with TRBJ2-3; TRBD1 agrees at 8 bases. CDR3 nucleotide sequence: TGTGCCAGCAGTTCGGACAGGGTCACAGATACGCAGTATTTT. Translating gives CASSSDRVTDTQYF.